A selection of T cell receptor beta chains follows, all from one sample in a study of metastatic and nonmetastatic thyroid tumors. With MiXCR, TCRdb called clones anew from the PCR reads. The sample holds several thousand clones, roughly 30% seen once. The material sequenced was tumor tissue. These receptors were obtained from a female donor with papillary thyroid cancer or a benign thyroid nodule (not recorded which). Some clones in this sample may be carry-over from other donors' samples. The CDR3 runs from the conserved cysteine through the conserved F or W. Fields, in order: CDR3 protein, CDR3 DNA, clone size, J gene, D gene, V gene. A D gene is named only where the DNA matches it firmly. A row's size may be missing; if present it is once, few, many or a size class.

CDR3aa: CSSSFGLAYEQFF
CDR3nt: TGTTCCAGCAGTTTTGGACTAGCCTATGAGCAGTTCTTC
abundance: few
j_gene: TRBJ2-1
d_gene: TRBD2
v_gene: TRBV27

CDR3aa: CASRQGYEQYF
CDR3nt: TGTGCCAGCCGGCAGGGCTACGAGCAGTACTTC
abundance: few
j_gene: TRBJ2-7
d_gene: NA
v_gene: TRBV2

CDR3aa: CASSSPGRRTYEQYF
CDR3nt: TGTGCCAGCAGTTCCCCCGGTAGACGGACGTACGAGCAGTACTTC
abundance: few
j_gene: TRBJ2-7
d_gene: NA
v_gene: TRBV28

CDR3aa: CASSEWFSGGEQYF
CDR3nt: TGTGCCAGCAGTGAATGGTTTTCGGGTGGCGAGCAGTACTTC
abundance: few
j_gene: TRBJ2-7
d_gene: NA
v_gene: TRBV2

CDR3aa: CASSEFGALLQPQHF
CDR3nt: TGTGCCAGCAGTGAATTTGGGGCCCTCCTTCAGCCCCAGCATTTT
abundance: few
j_gene: TRBJ1-5
d_gene: NA
v_gene: TRBV6-1

CDR3aa: CASSLGGESGNQPQHF
CDR3nt: TGCGCCAGCAGCCTGGGAGGGGAGTCAGGCAATCAGCCCCAGCATTTT
abundance: NA
j_gene: TRBJ1-5
d_gene: NA
v_gene: TRBV5-1

CDR3aa: CAWSHLGGPETQYF
CDR3nt: TGTGCCTGGAGTCACCTAGGGGGGCCAGAGACCCAGTACTTC
abundance: NA
j_gene: TRBJ2-5
d_gene: NA
v_gene: TRBV30

CDR3aa: CASSFDRRRAFF
CDR3nt: TGTGCCAGCAGTTTCGATAGGCGTAGGGCTTTCTTT
abundance: NA
j_gene: TRBJ1-1
d_gene: NA
v_gene: TRBV27

CDR3aa: CASSQEGRGTGELFF
CDR3nt: TGTGCCAGCAGCCAAGAGGGAAGGGGGACCGGGGAGCTGTTTTTT
abundance: NA
j_gene: TRBJ2-2
d_gene: NA
v_gene: TRBV4-2

CDR3aa: CSASSETGSGEQYF
CDR3nt: TGCAGTGCTTCCTCCGAGACAGGGTCGGGCGAGCAGTACTTC
abundance: once
j_gene: TRBJ2-7
d_gene: TRBD1
v_gene: TRBV20-1

CDR3aa: CASSLAGTLAYNEQFF
CDR3nt: TGTGCCAGCAGCTTAGCCGGGACGCTTGCCTACAATGAGCAGTTCTTC
abundance: NA
j_gene: TRBJ2-1
d_gene: NA
v_gene: TRBV7-2

CDR3aa: CASSAVRSREQFF
CDR3nt: TGTGCCAGCAGCGCCGTTCGCTCTCGGGAGCAGTTCTTC
abundance: NA
j_gene: TRBJ2-1
d_gene: NA
v_gene: TRBV6-1

CDR3aa: CASSQVGSGERDTQYF
CDR3nt: TGCGCCAGCAGCCAAGTGGGAAGCGGGGAACGAGATACGCAGTATTTT
abundance: NA
j_gene: TRBJ2-3
d_gene: TRBD2
v_gene: TRBV4-3

CDR3aa: CSATQLRGGSYEQYF
CDR3nt: TGCAGTGCTACTCAGCTTCGTGGGGGCTCCTACGAGCAGTACTTC
abundance: NA
j_gene: TRBJ2-7
d_gene: NA
v_gene: TRBV20-1

CDR3aa: CATSDPTSGGSVDWDEQFF
CDR3nt: TGTGCCACCAGTGACCCGACTAGCGGAGGTTCGGTAGACTGGGATGAGCAGTTCTTC
abundance: medium-sized
j_gene: TRBJ2-1
d_gene: TRBD2
v_gene: TRBV24-1

CDR3aa: CASSRDSIEAFF
CDR3nt: TGTGCCAGCAGCCGGGACAGCATTGAAGCTTTCTTT
abundance: medium-sized
j_gene: TRBJ1-1
d_gene: TRBD1
v_gene: TRBV7-2

CDR3aa: CASIASRELVPDTQYF
CDR3nt: TGTGCCAGCATCGCGTCCAGGGAGCTTGTTCCAGATACGCAGTATTTT
abundance: NA
j_gene: TRBJ2-3
d_gene: NA
v_gene: TRBV6-2/TRBV6-3

CDR3aa: CASRMGTGIVTEAFF
CDR3nt: TGTGCCAGCAGAATGGGGACAGGCATCGTCACTGAAGCTTTCTTT
abundance: NA
j_gene: TRBJ1-1
d_gene: TRBD1
v_gene: TRBV6-1

CDR3aa: CASSLQNYEQYF
CDR3nt: TGTGCCAGCAGCTTACAGAACTACGAGCAGTACTTC
abundance: few
j_gene: TRBJ2-7
d_gene: NA
v_gene: TRBV7-9

CDR3aa: CASSESLGTQYF
CDR3nt: TGTGCCAGCAGTGAGAGTTTAGGGACTCAGTATTTT
abundance: NA
j_gene: TRBJ2-3
d_gene: NA
v_gene: TRBV6-1

CDR3aa: CASSPSGGAGETQYF
CDR3nt: TGTGCCAGCAGCCCTAGCGGGGGGGCCGGAGAGACCCAGTACTTC
abundance: NA
j_gene: TRBJ2-5
d_gene: TRBD2
v_gene: TRBV7-2

CDR3aa: CASSQRGGAYEQYF
CDR3nt: TGTGCCAGCAGCCAGCGGGGGGGGGCTTACGAGCAGTACTTC
abundance: NA
j_gene: TRBJ2-7
d_gene: TRBD2
v_gene: TRBV7-8

CDR3aa: CASSLVRRLNTGELFF
CDR3nt: TGTGCCAGCAGTTTGGTCCGGAGATTGAACACCGGGGAGCTGTTTTTT
abundance: NA
j_gene: TRBJ2-2
d_gene: NA
v_gene: TRBV12-3/TRBV12-4

CDR3aa: CATSSMIDSPLHF
CDR3nt: TGTGCCACCAGCTCCATGATTGATTCACCCCTCCACTTT
abundance: NA
j_gene: TRBJ1-6
d_gene: NA
v_gene: TRBV15

CDR3aa: CAWSGEWSSKDTQYF
CDR3nt: TGTGCCTGGAGTGGTGAGTGGTCTAGTAAGGATACGCAGTATTTT
abundance: NA
j_gene: TRBJ2-3
d_gene: NA
v_gene: TRBV30

CDR3aa: CASSPDSAIFLLNEQFF
CDR3nt: TGTGCCAGCAGCCCGGACAGCGCCATATTCCTTCTCAATGAGCAGTTCTTC
abundance: medium-sized
j_gene: TRBJ2-1
d_gene: NA
v_gene: TRBV7-9

CDR3aa: CASSLGWLAGGNNEQFF
CDR3nt: TGTGCCAGCAGCTTAGGGTGGCTAGCGGGAGGAAACAATGAGCAGTTCTTC
abundance: once
j_gene: TRBJ2-1
d_gene: TRBD2
v_gene: TRBV11-2

CDR3aa: CASSKGRAGGHYEQYF
CDR3nt: TGTGCCAGCAGCAAAGGGAGGGCGGGAGGCCACTACGAGCAGTACTTC
abundance: medium-sized
j_gene: TRBJ2-7
d_gene: TRBD2
v_gene: TRBV9

CDR3aa: CASSYGERGATPNSPLHF
CDR3nt: TGTGCCAGCAGTTACGGGGAGAGGGGCGCTACCCCTAATTCACCCCTCCACTTT
abundance: NA
j_gene: TRBJ1-6
d_gene: NA
v_gene: TRBV27

CDR3aa: CSVQDRNTGELFF
CDR3nt: TGCAGCGTCCAGGACAGGAACACCGGGGAGCTGTTTTTT
abundance: medium-sized
j_gene: TRBJ2-2
d_gene: NA
v_gene: TRBV29-1

CDR3aa: CSVGTGTDYGYTF
CDR3nt: TGCAGCGTTGGGACCGGGACAGACTATGGCTACACCTTC
abundance: NA
j_gene: TRBJ1-2
d_gene: TRBD1
v_gene: TRBV29-1

CDR3aa: CASSQEASGSTGANVLTF
CDR3nt: TGCGCCAGCAGCCAAGAGGCTAGCGGGAGTACTGGGGCCAACGTCCTGACTTTC
abundance: NA
j_gene: TRBJ2-6
d_gene: TRBD2
v_gene: TRBV4-1

CDR3aa: CASSPRTGTYGYTF
CDR3nt: TGTGCCAGCAGCCCTAGGACAGGGACCTATGGCTACACCTTC
abundance: once
j_gene: TRBJ1-2
d_gene: TRBD1
v_gene: TRBV11-2

CDR3aa: CSAAPRNTVAFF
CDR3nt: TGCAGCGCTGCTCCGAGGAACACTGTGGCTTTCTTT
abundance: NA
j_gene: TRBJ1-1
d_gene: NA
v_gene: TRBV29-1

CDR3aa: CSVELNGDGYTF
CDR3nt: TGCAGCGTTGAACTGAACGGGGATGGCTACACCTTC
abundance: NA
j_gene: TRBJ1-2
d_gene: NA
v_gene: TRBV29-1

CDR3aa: CASSLGRAAGELFF
CDR3nt: TGTGCCAGCAGCTTAGGCAGGGCGGCCGGGGAGCTGTTTTTT
abundance: medium-sized
j_gene: TRBJ2-2
d_gene: NA
v_gene: TRBV7-2

CDR3aa: CASRYSAQNQPQHF
CDR3nt: TGTGCCAGCAGGTACAGTGCCCAAAATCAGCCCCAGCATTTT
abundance: few
j_gene: TRBJ1-5
d_gene: NA
v_gene: TRBV6-1

CDR3aa: CASRPPPGNTEAFF
CDR3nt: TGTGCCAGCAGACCTCCCCCAGGGAACACTGAAGCTTTCTTT
abundance: few
j_gene: TRBJ1-1
d_gene: NA
v_gene: TRBV6-1

CDR3aa: CATSRHSGRDTGELFF
CDR3nt: TGTGCCACCAGCAGACATAGCGGGAGAGACACCGGGGAGCTGTTTTTT
abundance: medium-sized
j_gene: TRBJ2-2
d_gene: TRBD2
v_gene: TRBV15

CDR3aa: CASSWGRGGTDTQYF
CDR3nt: TGTGCCAGCAGTTGGGGTCGGGGGGGCACAGATACGCAGTATTTT
abundance: NA
j_gene: TRBJ2-3
d_gene: TRBD2
v_gene: TRBV12-3/TRBV12-4

CDR3aa: CASSDTLAGGPREQYF
CDR3nt: TGTGCCAGCAGCGATACTCTAGCGGGAGGGCCGCGGGAGCAGTACTTC
abundance: medium-sized
j_gene: TRBJ2-7
d_gene: TRBD2
v_gene: TRBV13

CDR3aa: CASKEHENTGELFF
CDR3nt: TGTGCCAGCAAAGAACATGAGAACACCGGGGAGCTGTTTTTT
abundance: NA
j_gene: TRBJ2-2
d_gene: NA
v_gene: TRBV2

CDR3aa: CATSDLEEMVKNIQYF
CDR3nt: TGTGCCACCAGTGATTTGGAGGAAATGGTCAAAAACATTCAGTACTTC
abundance: medium-sized
j_gene: TRBJ2-4
d_gene: NA
v_gene: TRBV24-1

CDR3aa: CASSLAFLSTQYF
CDR3nt: TGTGCCAGCAGTTTAGCGTTCCTTTCCACGCAGTATTTT
abundance: few
j_gene: TRBJ2-3
d_gene: NA
v_gene: TRBV12-3/TRBV12-4